The source of this T cell receptor beta chain is a study of T-cell memory formation after mild COVID-19. Deletions cut 1 base from V and 7 bases from J, with 8 bases between. CDR1 is SGHTA, CDR2 FQGTGA, per germline. The CDR3 has 13 residues. General study points: Confirmation of SARS-CoV-2 specificity was lacking for second-wave clones peaking day 37. Day 15 to 85 contractors were CD4/CD8 balanced; later expanders leaned CD4+. Clones which contracted sat mainly in CM and EM if CD4+, and in EMRA if CD8+.

TCRdb itself ran the 5' RACE reads through MiXCR, one entry per CDR3 protein. The data contain under 300,000 distinct CDR3 sequences, over 8.5% of them singletons. For this clonotype: The antigen is undetermined.

Specimen: PBMCs or a T cell subset sorted from them (not recorded which). This chain joins TRBV7-3 and TRBJ2-1; D not certain. The receptor's source is a man in his late teens or twenties who had mild COVID-19 (a few samples of this study predate the infection). Cell type and time point are not known. This CDR3 is CASSLNVRNEQFF. The CDR3 nucleotides read TGTGCCAGCAGCTTAAACGTAAGGAATGAGCAGTTCTTC. Combining the CDR3 with reference TRBV7-3 and TRBJ2-1 gives the whole variable domain GAGVSQTPSNKVTEKGKYVELRCDPISGHTALYWYRQSLGQGPEFLIYFQGTGAADDSGLPNDRFFAVRPEGSVSTLKIQRTERGDSAVYLCASSLNVRNEQFFGPGTRLTVL.